What follows are 3 T cell receptor beta chains derived from one specimen sequenced in a study of T cell responses to AZD1222 COVID-19 vaccine. Some clones are missing from TCRdb's copy, which holds only in-frame ones; the method was immunoSEQ multiplex PCR. The data contain approximately 130,000 clones, about 94% of them seen just once; the ten biggest clones take up roughly 0.87%. The material was peripheral blood, obtained on day 0 of AZD1222 vaccination. These TCRs come from an adult in good health.

The V call is TRBV19, the J call TRBJ2-2, with TRBD1 as a possible D gene (6 bases). CDR1 is LNHDA, CDR2 SQIVND, per germline (reference sequence). The CDR3 totals 13 residues. V was clipped by 4 bases and J by 5 bases, with 8 bases between them. The CDR3 DNA sequence: TGTGCCAGTAGTACAACAGGGACCGGGGAGCTGTTTTTT. Residues: CASSTTGTGELFF.

The chain recombines TRBV11-2 with TRBJ2-7; D gene uncertain. Trimming took off 0 bases at V and 6 bases at J, with 9 bases between the two ends. Looked up from germline, CDR1 is SGHAT and CDR2 is FQNNGV. There are 13 residues in the CDR3. In DNA, the CDR3 is TGTGCCAGCAGCTTAGATCTGCCGGGCGAGCAGTACTTC. This encodes CASSLDLPGEQYF.

This rearrangement joins TRBV6-5 to TRBJ2-2, with 7 bases lining up with TRBD1. Per germline, CDR1 MNHEY and CDR2 SVGAGI. V was clipped by 10 bases and J by 5 bases; unmatched bases: 10. This CDR3 has 14 residues. CDR3 loop: CAISDRTQTGELFF. CDR3 nucleotide sequence: TGTGCCATCTCGGACAGGACACAGACCGGGGAGCTGTTTTTT.